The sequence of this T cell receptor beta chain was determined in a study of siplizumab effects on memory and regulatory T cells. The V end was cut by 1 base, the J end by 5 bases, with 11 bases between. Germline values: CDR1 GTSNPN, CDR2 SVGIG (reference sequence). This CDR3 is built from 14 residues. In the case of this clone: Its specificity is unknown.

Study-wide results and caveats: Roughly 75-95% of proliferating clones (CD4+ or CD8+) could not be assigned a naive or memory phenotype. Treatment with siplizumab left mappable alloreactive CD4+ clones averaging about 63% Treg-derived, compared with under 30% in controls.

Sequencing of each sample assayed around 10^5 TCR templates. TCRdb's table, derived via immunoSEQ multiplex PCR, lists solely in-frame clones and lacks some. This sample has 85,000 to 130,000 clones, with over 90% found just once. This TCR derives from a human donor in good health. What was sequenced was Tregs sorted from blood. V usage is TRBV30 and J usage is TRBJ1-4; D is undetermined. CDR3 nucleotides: TGTGCCTGGAGTGGCGCTGGGCTAAATGAAAAACTGTTTTTT. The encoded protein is CAWSGAGLNEKLFF.